Reported below is one T cell receptor (beta chain). This sample is part of a study of blood T cells in healthy people across ages. Using a J-beta primer mix together with a sample-barcoded 5' primer, a second PCR was run for 7 to 11 cycles. Every cDNA was tagged by a template-switch adaptor with 12 random nucleotides. TCRdb independently ran MiXCR on the 5' RACE reads; one entry per CDR3 protein. Seen here are hundreds of thousands of distinct CDR3 sequences, roughly 58% observed once, and the top ten hold 30% to 45%. Researchers report isolating at least 6 million PBMCs per sample. The sequenced material came from blood. The sequence derives from a man aged 55-75 years in good health.

CDR3 loop: CSTFPSSAPSADEQFF. The CDR3 DNA follows: TGCAGTACCTTCCCTTCGTCAGCCCCTAGCGCTGATGAGCAGTTCTTC. The chain couples TRBV20-1 to TRBJ2-1; weak D call: TRBD2 (6 bases). The CDR3 totals 16 residues. CDR1 is DFQATT, CDR2 SNEGSKA, per germline (reference sequence). Trimming left V 8 bases short and J 8 bases short, with 28 bases between.